The following is a TCR beta chain sequence with its context. Its matching antigen is unknown. TCRdb keeps only in-frame clones here, not all; method: immunoSEQ multiplex PCR. The table has under 150,000 clones, around 87% seen once. The data belong to a study of PD-1 blockade in mismatch repair-deficient tumors. On the study more broadly: All were previously treated, progressing patients with approximately 12 mismatch repair-deficient cancer types. General study results and limits: Rapid post-treatment expansion, then contraction, generally preceding radiologic response, marked tumor-resident clones.

Germline V lookup: CDR1 SGHDN, CDR2 FVKESK. The CDR3 has 15 residues. V trimming: 3 bases; J trimming: 5 bases; junction bases outside the gene matches: 10. All patients were mismatch repair deficient, assessed by either PCR or immunohistochemistry. A few pembrolizumab responders had their TCRs sequenced. The J gene is TRBJ2-7, the V gene TRBV14; 7 positions match TRBD2. The input for sequencing was peripheral blood, taken 44 weeks after starting pembrolizumab. This TCR derives from an adult with mismatch repair-deficient cancer. The CDR3 region has the DNA TGTGCCAGCAGCCAGGGGGACTACTTATCGGACGAGCAGTACTTC. Encoded protein: CASSQGDYLSDEQYF. The full variable domain, rest sourced from reference TRBV14 and TRBJ2-7, is EAGVTQFPSHSVIEKGQTVTLRCDPISGHDNLYWYRRVMGKEIKFLLHFVKESKQDESGMPNNRFLAERTGGTYSTLKVQPAELEDSGVYFCASSQGDYLSDEQYFGPGTRLTVT.